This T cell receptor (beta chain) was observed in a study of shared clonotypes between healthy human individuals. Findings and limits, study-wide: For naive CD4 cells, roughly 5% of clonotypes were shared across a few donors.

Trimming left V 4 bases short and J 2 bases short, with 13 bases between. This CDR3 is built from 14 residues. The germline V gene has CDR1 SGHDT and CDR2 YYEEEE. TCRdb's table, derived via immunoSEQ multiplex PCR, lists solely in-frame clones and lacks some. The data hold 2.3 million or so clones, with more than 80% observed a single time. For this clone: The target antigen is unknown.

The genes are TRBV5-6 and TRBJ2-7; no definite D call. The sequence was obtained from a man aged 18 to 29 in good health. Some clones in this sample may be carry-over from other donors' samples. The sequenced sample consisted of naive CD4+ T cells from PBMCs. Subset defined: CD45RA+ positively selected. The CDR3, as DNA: TGTGCCAGCAGCCCAAACTACCCCACCTACGAGCAGTACTTC. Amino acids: CASSPNYPTYEQYF.